This T cell receptor (beta chain) was captured in a study of cytomegalovirus exposure and HLA in healthy donors. Overall study: Out of 170 million or so T cells, an earlier analysis found 117 million unique TCR beta sequences in total. Membership in the Caucasian-associated ancestry cluster was found for about four fifths of almost 400 genotyped donors.

Study-wide points: Several top significant clusters appeared, in a later analysis, to be linked to common viral pathogens. Within a later analysis, the majority of CMV-associated TCR beta chains appeared HLA-restricted.

A multiplex PCR was run with 60 Vbeta primers and 13 Jbeta primers. The repertoire was sequenced with immunoSEQ multiplex PCR; TCRdb's copy has only in-frame clones and lacks some. This repertoire shows roughly 110,000 clones, 55% to 85% found once; its top ten account for 7.5% to 9%. Per germline, CDR1 LNHNV and CDR2 YYDKDF (reference sequence). This CDR3 spans 20 amino acids. Deletions cut 3 bases from V and 1 base from J, with 24 bases between. This clone was seen only once. The antigen remains unidentified. The sample comprised PBMCs. The TCR originated in a man aged 30 to 45 in good health and CMV-seronegative. The J gene is TRBJ2-2, the V gene TRBV15; D is undetermined. The CDR3 DNA reads TGTGCCACCAGCAGTCGCAGGTCAACCGTACTCCAAATGAACACCGGGGAGCTGTTTTTT. As protein: CATSSRRSTVLQMNTGELFF.